The 21 T cell receptor beta chains below all came from one sample that was sequenced in a study of OX40 agonist ivuxolimab in advanced cancers. The method was immunoSEQ multiplex PCR; TCRdb's version includes in-frame clones alone and lacks a portion of them. The sample has some 39,000 clones, around 90% seen once. Here the sequenced sample was CD4+ or CD8+ T cells sorted from blood, taken in a trial of the OX40 agonist ivuxolimab. These TCRs come from an adult with an advanced solid tumor such as melanoma, head and neck, liver or kidney cancer.

The chain has TRBV7-9 and TRBJ2-3, with TRBD2 identical over 10 bases. The CDR3 totals 15 residues. The germline V gene encodes CDR1 SEHNR and CDR2 FQNEAQ (reference sequence). Trimming removed 7 bases from V and 5 bases from J; junction bases left unmatched: 9. The DNA of the CDR3 is TGTGCCAGCATCCTGCTGGCTAGCGGGGGAGATACGCAGTATTTT. This encodes CASILLASGGDTQYF.

This sequence joins TRBV18 and TRBJ2-3, with 14 bases fitting TRBD2. J gave up 4 bases and V 3 bases, and 9 bases lay outside the gene matches. CDR3 size: 18 residues. Germline values: CDR1 KGHSH, CDR2 LQKENI. CDR3 bases: TGTGCCAGCTCACCCAAAAGAGGGACTAGCGGGAGCGCAGATACGCAGTATTTT. This codes for CASSPKRGTSGSADTQYF.

CDR3 sequence (DNA): TGTGCCAGCAGTCTAGACAGGGGGCTTCGTTACGAGCAGTACTTC. Translation: CASSLDRGLRYEQYF. V and J are TRBV27 and TRBJ2-7, with 10 bases matching TRBD1. CDR3 length: 15 residues. Germline values: CDR1 MNHEY, CDR2 SMNVEV (reference sequence). V lost 5 bases and J lost 4; bases outside the gene matches: 8.

V is TRBV5-8 and J is TRBJ2-7, with D perhaps TRBD1 or TRBD2 (6 bases each). CDR1 and CDR2 (germline): SGHTS, YDEGEE. V gave up 0 bases and J gave up 2 bases, with 12 bases separating them. The CDR3 is 15 residues long. The CDR3 region has the DNA TGTGCCAGCAGCTTGGGGTGGGGGGCCACCTACGAGCAGTACTTC. Translation gives CASSLGWGATYEQYF.

The chain is built from TRBV7-9 and TRBJ2-1; D might be TRBD1 (6 bases). Trimming left V 1 base short and J 4 bases short, with 20 bases between. The CDR3 runs to 18 residues. Germline CDR1 and CDR2: SEHNR and FQNEAQ (reference sequence). CDR3 bases: TGTGCCAGCAGCTTAGGATGGACACCACGGACAGATTACAATGAGCAGTTCTTC. Its protein product is CASSLGWTPRTDYNEQFF. The entire variable domain, with the rest obtained from reference TRBV7-9 and TRBJ2-1, is as follows: DTGVSQNPRHKITKRGQNVTFRCDPISEHNRLYWYRQTLGQGPEFLTYFQNEAQLEKSRLLSDRFSAERPKGSFSTLEIQRTEQGDSAMYLCASSLGWTPRTDYNEQFFGPGTRLTVL.

This chain connects TRBV18 to TRBJ2-7; D is unclear. The V gene lost 3 bases and the J gene lost 2 bases, with 11 bases spanning the gap. Germline lookup yields CDR1 KGHSH and CDR2 LQKENI. The CDR3 contains 14 residues. The CDR3 DNA follows: TGTGCCAGCTCACCGCCCGATGGGCCCTACGAGCAGTACTTC. It translates to CASSPPDGPYEQYF. Full variable domain (remainder filled in from reference TRBV18 and TRBJ2-7): NAGVMQNPRHLVRRRGQEARLRCSPMKGHSHVYWYRQLPEEGLKFMVYLQKENIIDESGMPKERFSAEFPKEGPSILRIQQVVRGDSAAYFCASSPPDGPYEQYFGPGTRLTVT.

J is TRBJ1-1 and V is TRBV12-5; the D is unclear. V was shortened by 5 bases and J by 1 base, with 17 bases between the two germline ends. This CDR3 comprises 16 residues. Germline V lookup: CDR1 LGHNT, CDR2 FRNRAP. Here the CDR3 reads CASGPDAREKNTEAFF. As DNA, the CDR3 is TGTGCTAGTGGTCCCGACGCCCGGGAAAAGAACACTGAAGCTTTCTTT.

This CDR3 reads CASSSDARSGNTIYF. CDR3 DNA: TGTGCCAGCAGCTCCGACGCCCGCTCTGGAAACACCATATATTTT. The rearrangement uses TRBV7-9 and TRBJ1-3, with D unresolved. This CDR3 region has 15 residues. Looked up from germline, CDR1 is SEHNR and CDR2 is FQNEAQ (reference sequence). Trimming took 4 bases from V and 0 from J, leaving 10 bases between them.

This clone was picked up one time. CDR3 amino acids: CASSSIANQPQHF. For the CDR3, the DNA is TGTGCCAGCAGCTCTATCGCAAATCAGCCCCAGCATTTT. V and J are TRBV7-2 and TRBJ1-5; D is unclear. V lost 4 bases and J lost 4, with 8 bases in between. The CDR3 has 13 amino acids. Germline V gene sequence: CDR1 SGHTA, CDR2 FQGNSA.

The V call is TRBV19, the J call TRBJ1-5; 8 bases line up with TRBD1. Trimming took 11 bases from V and 6 from J; bases not matched to a gene: 9. CDR3 length: 13 residues. Per germline, CDR1 LNHDA and CDR2 SQIVND (reference sequence). The DNA for the CDR3 is TGTGCCTCCACACCAGGGGGCGGTCAGCCCCAGCATTTT. Its translation: CASTPGGGQPQHF.

The CDR3 DNA sequence: TGTGCCAGCAGTGAAAAGGGGAGGTGGGCCCTTAGCACAGATACGCAGTATTTT. It translates to CASSEKGRWALSTDTQYF. The J gene is TRBJ2-3, the V gene TRBV2; TRBD2 is a possible D gene (6 bases). The CDR3 loop spans 18 amino acids. Germline CDR1 SNHLY, CDR2 FYNNEI. V was shortened by 2 bases and J by 0 bases, with 18 bases between the two germline ends.

The V and J genes are TRBV11-2 and TRBJ2-5; 13 bases fit TRBD2. Looked up from germline, CDR1 is SGHAT and CDR2 is FQNNGV. V was clipped by 8 bases and J by 4 bases; unmatched bases: 4. The CDR3 covers 14 residues. In nucleotides, the CDR3 is TGTGCCAGCGGGGGACTAGCGGGATCAGAGACCCAGTACTTC. It yields the protein CASGGLAGSETQYF.

The chain recombines TRBV4-1 with TRBJ2-7, with 8 bases that match TRBD2. This CDR3 contains 16 residues. In germline, CDR1 is MGHRA, CDR2 YSYEKL. Losses at the gene ends were 2 bases for V and 0 bases for J; bases not matched to a gene: 6. CDR3 coding DNA: TGCGCCAGCAGCCAAAGCGGGAGCCTCAACTCCTACGAGCAGTACTTC. This encodes CASSQSGSLNSYEQYF.

The chain recombines TRBV10-3 with TRBJ2-7, with D tentatively TRBD1 (6 bases). Germline lookup yields CDR1 ENHRY and CDR2 SYGVKD. The CDR3 runs to 13 residues. The V gene lost 6 bases and the J gene lost 3 bases, with 12 bases spanning the gap. The CDR3 loop is CAIRYRDNYEQYF. The CDR3 DNA follows: TGTGCCATCAGATACCGGGACAACTACGAGCAGTACTTC.

The chain combines TRBV2 with TRBJ1-3; TRBD1 aligns across 7 bases. CDR1 and CDR2 (germline): SNHLY, FYNNEI. The CDR3 is 14 residues long. J lost 0 bases, V lost 7 bases, and 3 bases had no gene match. The CDR3 DNA reads as TGTGCCAGCATGACAGGGAACTCTGGAAACACCATATATTTT. This codes for CASMTGNSGNTIYF.

The V call is TRBV4-1, the J call TRBJ1-4; the D gene is possibly TRBD1 (6 bases). CDR3 length: 17 amino acids. The germline V and J ends were trimmed by 4 bases and 4 bases, with 19 bases remaining between them. The germline gives CDR1 MGHRA, CDR2 YSYEKL. CDR3 protein: CASSRTDSTRGNEKLFF. The CDR3 DNA follows: TGCGCCAGCAGCCGGACGGACAGTACTCGGGGTAATGAAAAACTGTTTTTT.

This clone is a singleton in its sample. Here the CDR3 reads CASSPLVAIPSSYEQYF. The CDR3 region has the DNA TGTGCCAGCAGTCCCCTCGTCGCAATTCCCAGCTCCTACGAGCAGTACTTC. This chain links TRBV28 with TRBJ2-7, with no clear D. In germline, CDR1 is MDHEN, CDR2 SYDVKM. Trimming stripped 5 bases from V and 0 bases from J, with 20 bases between. The CDR3 is made up of 17 amino acids.

J is TRBJ1-5 and V is TRBV28; D remains ambiguous. Looked up from germline, CDR1 is MDHEN and CDR2 is SYDVKM. CDR3 length: 18 amino acids. V was shortened by 1 base and J by 0 bases, with 16 bases between the two germline ends. CDR3 sequence: CASSLYHGRKNSNQPQHF. The CDR3 coding sequence is TGTGCCAGCAGTTTATACCATGGACGGAAGAATAGCAATCAGCCCCAGCATTTT.

The V gene is TRBV5-5, the J gene TRBJ2-1; D ambiguous. The V end was cut by 2 bases, the J end by 0 bases, with 9 bases between. Germline V CDR1 and CDR2: SGHKS, YYEKEE (reference sequence). CDR3 length: 15 amino acids. The CDR3 spells CASSLNDNSYNEQFF. CDR3 bases: TGTGCCAGCAGCTTAAATGACAACTCCTACAATGAGCAGTTCTTC.

The CDR3 reads CASSYSRTAGELFF. The CDR3 DNA reads TGTGCCAGCAGTTACTCTAGGACCGCAGGGGAGCTGTTTTTT. The chain is built from TRBV6-5 and TRBJ2-2; D ambiguous. The germline CDR1 and CDR2 sequences are MNHEY and SVGAGI. V dropped 0 bases and J dropped 8 bases, with 10 bases sitting between them. This CDR3 spans 14 amino acids.

V and J are TRBV13 and TRBJ2-2; a possible D gene is TRBD1 (5 bases). Trimming removed 0 bases at V and 6 bases at J, with 14 bases between. From germline, CDR1 is PRHDT and CDR2 FYEKMQ (reference sequence). This CDR3 spans 16 amino acids. DNA for the CDR3: TGTGCCAGCAGCTTAGGAGGGGCTTTCAGCCCCGGGGAGCTGTTTTTT. Translated: CASSLGGAFSPGELFF.